This T cell receptor beta chain was documented in a study of cytomegalovirus exposure and HLA in healthy donors. Study results and caveats: Beyond CMV serostatus, there was no information to go on about immune exposure. Most TCR sequences were rare, but some public TCRs occurred in many donors.

Nominal health characterized the donors when sampled, though unrecorded immune exposures were likely. In the PCR, 60 Vbeta and 13 Jbeta primers were used. Method: immunoSEQ multiplex PCR; TCRdb's copy keeps in-frame clones and lacks some. This table has 160,000 or so clones, roughly 85% appearing once. A note on this clone: As yet, its antigen is unknown.

CDR1 is KGHSH and CDR2 is LQKENI in the germline V gene. V was clipped by 3 bases and J by 1 base, with 14 bases between them. This CDR3 region has 16 residues. This rearrangement joins TRBV18 to TRBJ2-3; D may be TRBD2 (5 bases). Sequenced input: PBMCs. The TCR comes from a woman in her forties or fifties in good health and CMV-seronegative. The CDR3 DNA sequence: TGTGCCAGCTCACCCTGGAGGTTGGAGGGCACAGATACGCAGTATTTT. Translated, it gives CASSPWRLEGTDTQYF.